One and the same sample provided the 24 T cell receptor beta chains below, sequenced in a study of cytomegalovirus exposure and HLA in healthy donors. A multiplex PCR was run with 60 Vbeta primers and 13 Jbeta primers. Only in-frame clones appear in the TCRdb table, and some are missing; sequencing was by immunoSEQ multiplex PCR. The sample yields 130,000 or so clones, around 86% seen once. The material sequenced was PBMCs. The origin of the receptors is a man aged 25 to 45 in good health and CMV-seronegative.

The chain recombines TRBV4-3 with TRBJ1-2; 9 bases are shared with TRBD1. J lost 1 base, V lost 1 base, and 19 bases had no gene match. The CDR3 sequence is 21 residues long. The germline gives CDR1 LGHNA, CDR2 YSLEER. The CDR3 DNA is TGCGCCAGCAGCCAAGGGGATCAATGGGGACAGGGTGCCCCCCTTAACTATGGCTACACCTTC. As protein: CASSQGDQWGQGAPLNYGYTF.

The V and J genes are TRBV5-1 and TRBJ1-1; a weak D match, TRBD1 (5 bases). CDR1 and CDR2 from the germline V gene are SGHRS and YFSETQ. Trimming pared 4 bases from V and 0 bases from J, leaving 10 bases between. The length of the CDR3 is 14 residues. The CDR3 spells CASSLDILNTEAFF. The CDR3 region has the DNA TGCGCCAGCAGCCTGGACATCCTGAACACTGAAGCTTTCTTT.

Only one count was recorded for this clone. The V call is TRBV6-4, the J call TRBJ2-5, with 8 bases that match TRBD1. The tail of the sequence fits TRBJ2-7 better, so the J call may be wrong. Germline loops: CDR1 MRHNA, CDR2 SNTAGT. This CDR3 spans 13 amino acids. The chain's CDR3 is CARAGTGGYEQYF. DNA of the CDR3: TGTGCCAGAGCCGGGACAGGAGGGTACGAGCAGTACTTC.

The rearrangement uses TRBV6-5 and TRBJ2-3; 14 nucleotides align to TRBD2. CDR1 is MNHEY, CDR2 SVGAGI, per germline. V lost 10 bases, J lost 7 bases, and 10 bases stayed unmatched. The CDR3 spans 15 residues. In nucleotides, the CDR3 is TGTGCCAACTCTTGGACTAGCGGGGGGCGACATACGCAGTATTTT. It codes for CANSWTSGGRHTQYF.

The chain employs TRBV29-1 and TRBJ2-4; a possible D gene is TRBD1 (5 bases). The CDR3 is 17 amino acids. V was clipped by 4 bases and J by 0 bases, with 19 bases between them. Per the germline V gene, CDR1 is SQVTM and CDR2 is ANQGSEA. This CDR3 reads CSVVVRALQIAKNIQYF. For the CDR3, the DNA is TGCAGCGTTGTGGTCAGGGCCCTACAAATAGCCAAAAACATTCAGTACTTC.

This clone was seen a single time. This chain uses TRBV5-1 with TRBJ2-1, with 8 nucleotides matching TRBD1. The CDR3 consists of 14 residues. Germline V gives CDR1 SGHRS, CDR2 YFSETQ. V lost 4 bases, J lost 11 bases, and 11 bases stayed unmatched. For the CDR3, the DNA is TGCGCCAGCAGCCTACGGTTTGACAGGGGACAGCAGTTCTTC. Amino acids: CASSLRFDRGQQFF.

This clone was seen a few times. The chain combines TRBV9 with TRBJ2-1; TRBD2 matches 7 bases. The CDR3 has 16 amino acids. The junction had 11 bases not matched to a gene; V was cut back by 4 bases and J by 4 bases. Germline V CDR1 and CDR2: SGDLS, YYNGEE. The CDR3 spells CASSFSSGTTYNEQFF. The CDR3 DNA reads TGTGCCAGCAGCTTTTCCTCCGGGACTACGTACAATGAGCAGTTCTTC.

The rearrangement uses TRBV29-1 and TRBJ1-1, with D tentatively TRBD1 (6 bases). The CDR3 is 13 residues long. The germline V and J ends were trimmed by 5 bases and 5 bases, with 15 bases remaining between them. The germline gives CDR1 SQVTM, CDR2 ANQGSEA. The chain's CDR3 is CSVSRGAGTEAFF. The DNA for the CDR3 is TGCAGCGTTAGTCGGGGGGCGGGAACTGAAGCTTTCTTT.

This sequence joins TRBV5-1 and TRBJ1-2, with 11 bases identical to TRBD1. This CDR3 has 14 residues. Germline V gene lookup returns CDR1 SGHRS and CDR2 YFSETQ. V was clipped by 0 bases and J by 7 bases; unmatched bases: 2. In DNA, the CDR3 is TGCGCCAGCAGCTTGGGGACAGGGGGCGGTGGCTACACCTTC. Translating it yields CASSLGTGGGGYTF.

J is TRBJ1-1 and V is TRBV11-3; D unresolved. The CDR3 spans 13 residues. V was clipped by 2 bases and J by 1 base, with 5 bases between them. Germline CDR1 and CDR2: SGHNT and YENEEA. The CDR3 sequence: CASSLIENTEAFF. Written as DNA, the CDR3 is TGTGCCAGCAGCTTAATAGAGAACACTGAAGCTTTCTTT.

The gene calls are TRBV29-1 and TRBJ2-7; 9 nucleotides line up with TRBD1. The CDR3 sequence is 15 residues long. V was clipped by 5 bases and J by 6 bases; unmatched bases: 14. Looked up from germline, CDR1 is SQVTM and CDR2 is ANQGSEA. This chain's CDR3 is CSVSNTGGADGEQYF. The CDR3 DNA reads as TGCAGCGTTTCCAACACAGGGGGCGCAGACGGCGAGCAGTACTTC.

V and J are TRBV5-1 and TRBJ2-7; tentative D call: TRBD1 (5 bases). CDR1 is SGHRS and CDR2 is YFSETQ in the germline V gene. The CDR3 length is 14 residues. The V end lost 3 bases, the J end lost 3 bases, and 13 bases lay between the germline ends. The CDR3 DNA is TGCGCCAGCAGCTGGCGTAGCAGGGACTACGAGCAGTACTTC. It is translated as CASSWRSRDYEQYF. The complete variable domain, with remaining parts taken from reference TRBV5-1 and TRBJ2-7, reads KAGVTQTPRYLIKTRGQQVTLSCSPISGHRSVSWYQQTPGQGLQFLFEYFSETQRNKGNFPGRFSGRQFSNSRSEMNVSTLELGDSALYLCASSWRSRDYEQYFGPGTRLTVT.

This clone was found a few times. J is TRBJ1-5 and V is TRBV9; D might be TRBD1 (6 bases). The CDR3 sequence is 15 residues long. V lost 6 bases and J 0 bases, leaving 13 bases between the germline ends. The germline V gene encodes CDR1 SGDLS and CDR2 YYNGEE. The DNA of the CDR3 is TGTGCCAGCAACAATGGGGGCTATAGCAATCAGCCCCAGCATTTT. The encoded protein is CASNNGGYSNQPQHF.

This chain joins TRBV7-9 and TRBJ1-2; TRBD1 matches 7 bases. J lost 1 base, V lost 4 bases, and 3 bases had no gene match. The CDR3 loop spans 14 amino acids. The germline gives CDR1 SEHNR, CDR2 FQNEAQ (reference sequence). CDR3 in DNA: TGTGCCAGCAGCTCTCGACAGGGTAACTATGGCTACACCTTC. It yields the protein CASSSRQGNYGYTF.

The chain uses TRBV10-3 and TRBJ2-7; 8 bases are a match to TRBD2. The V gene's germline CDR1 is ENHRY and CDR2 SYGVKD. Losses at the gene ends were 8 bases for V and 3 bases for J; bases not matched to a gene: 6. There are 13 residues in the CDR3. The CDR3 coding sequence is TGTGCCATCGGGGGACTAGAATTCTACGAGCAGTACTTC. It translates to CAIGGLEFYEQYF.

This sequence joins TRBV28 and TRBJ2-7, with TRBD1 matching over 9 bases. Per germline, CDR1 MDHEN and CDR2 SYDVKM. The CDR3 is 14 residues long. V shed 3 bases and J 4 bases; nucleotides not matched to a gene: 4. In DNA form, the CDR3 reads TGTGCCAGCAGTTTCGGGACAGGGTGGTACGAGCAGTACTTC. Its protein product is CASSFGTGWYEQYF.

The chain has TRBV6-5 and TRBJ2-7; D is unresolved. This CDR3 is built from 16 residues. CDR1 is MNHEY and CDR2 is SVGAGI in the germline V gene. The V gene lost 2 bases and the J gene lost 2 bases, with 16 bases spanning the gap. CDR3: CASSYNKRHSTYEQYF. As DNA, the CDR3 is TGTGCCAGCAGTTACAACAAGAGACACTCTACCTACGAGCAGTACTTC.

The V gene is TRBV11-2, the J gene TRBJ2-7, with D uncertain. Deletions cut 0 bases from V and 2 bases from J, with 8 bases between. Germline V gene data show CDR1 as SGHAT and CDR2 as FQNNGV. The CDR3 loop spans 14 amino acids. DNA of the CDR3: TGTGCCAGCAGCTTAGAGTGGAGAGCCTACGAGCAGTACTTC. Its translation is CASSLEWRAYEQYF.

The V and J genes are TRBV7-2 and TRBJ1-1; possible D gene TRBD1, 6 bases. This CDR3 region has 14 residues. The germline V and J ends were trimmed by 4 bases and 3 bases, with 12 bases remaining between them. Germline values: CDR1 SGHTA, CDR2 FQGNSA. The CDR3 is CASSSPDRYTEAFF. In DNA form, the CDR3 reads TGTGCCAGCAGCTCCCCCGACAGGTACACTGAAGCTTTCTTT.

The rearrangement links TRBV7-2 to TRBJ2-5; TRBD2 aligns across 10 bases. This CDR3 is 16 amino acids long. Germline lookup yields CDR1 SGHTA and CDR2 FQGNSA. V was pared by 5 bases and J by 3 bases, with 9 bases of the junction left unmatched. The CDR3 region is CASSLVKRGGKETQYF. As DNA, the CDR3 is TGTGCCAGCAGCCTGGTGAAGCGGGGGGGCAAAGAGACCCAGTACTTC.

The chain links TRBV30 to TRBJ1-1; D gene ambiguous. Trimming cost V 0 bases and J 1 base, with 6 bases left between them. The germline CDR1 and CDR2 sequences are GTSNPN and SVGIG (reference sequence). The CDR3 totals 13 residues. CDR3: CAWSVEANTEAFF. The CDR3 bases are TGTGCCTGGAGTGTTGAGGCGAACACTGAAGCTTTCTTT.

The chain couples TRBV4-3 to TRBJ1-6, with D tentatively TRBD1 (5 bases). The CDR3 consists of 15 residues. The V gene's germline CDR1 is LGHNA and CDR2 YSLEER. The V end lost 0 bases, the J end lost 14 bases, and 17 bases lay between the germline ends. CDR3 loop: CASSQDLGRYLSLHF. CDR3 bases: TGCGCCAGCAGCCAAGATCTGGGGCGCTACTTGTCCCTCCACTTT.

The chain has TRBV5-1 and TRBJ2-1; TRBD2 matches at 7 bases. This CDR3 spans 24 amino acids. Germline V gene sequence: CDR1 SGHRS, CDR2 YFSETQ. With V trimmed by 2 bases and J by 0 bases, 29 bases remained unmatched. Written as DNA, the CDR3 is TGCGCCAGCAGCTTCCCTAAATTAACTAATCCGGGACTAAATAACCCGAGCTCCTACAATGAGCAGTTCTTC. This codes for CASSFPKLTNPGLNNPSSYNEQFF. The whole variable domain, remainder taken from reference TRBV5-1 and TRBJ2-1, is KAGVTQTPRYLIKTRGQQVTLSCSPISGHRSVSWYQQTPGQGLQFLFEYFSETQRNKGNFPGRFSGRQFSNSRSEMNVSTLELGDSALYLCASSFPKLTNPGLNNPSSYNEQFFGPGTRLTVL.

The rearrangement links TRBV6-1 to TRBJ2-3; 7 nucleotides line up with TRBD2. CDR1 MNHNS and CDR2 SASEGT come from the germline V gene. With V trimmed by 3 bases and J by 4 bases, 7 bases remained unmatched. The CDR3 length is 15 residues. CDR3 region: CASSDASGVSDTQYF. The DNA of the CDR3 is TGTGCCAGCAGTGATGCCAGCGGGGTTTCAGATACGCAGTATTTT.